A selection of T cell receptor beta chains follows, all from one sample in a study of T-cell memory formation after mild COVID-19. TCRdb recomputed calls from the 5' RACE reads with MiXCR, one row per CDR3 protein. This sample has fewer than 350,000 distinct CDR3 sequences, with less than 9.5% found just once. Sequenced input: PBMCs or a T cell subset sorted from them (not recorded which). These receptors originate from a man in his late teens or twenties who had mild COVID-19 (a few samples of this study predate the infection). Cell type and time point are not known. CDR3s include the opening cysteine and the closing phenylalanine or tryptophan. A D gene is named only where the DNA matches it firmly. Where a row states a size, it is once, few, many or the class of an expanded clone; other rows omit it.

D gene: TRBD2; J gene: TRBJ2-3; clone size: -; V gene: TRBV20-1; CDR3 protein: CSARDSGGDTQYF; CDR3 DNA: TGCAGTGCTAGAGATTCGGGAGGAGATACGCAGTATTTT
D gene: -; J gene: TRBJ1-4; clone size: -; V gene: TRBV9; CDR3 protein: CASSALSGGAGYGEKLFF; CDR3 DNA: TGTGCCAGCAGCGCACTTTCCGGGGGCGCGGGATATGGCGAAAAACTGTTTTTT
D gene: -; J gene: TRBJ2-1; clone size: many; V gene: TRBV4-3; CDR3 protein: CASSQDRGGNEQFF; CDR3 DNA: TGCGCCAGCAGCCAAGACAGGGGGGGGAATGAGCAGTTCTTC
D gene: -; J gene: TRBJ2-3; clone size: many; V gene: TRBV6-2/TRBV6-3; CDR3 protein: CASDGGDASTDTQYF; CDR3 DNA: TGTGCCAGCGATGGAGGGGATGCTAGCACAGATACGCAGTATTTT
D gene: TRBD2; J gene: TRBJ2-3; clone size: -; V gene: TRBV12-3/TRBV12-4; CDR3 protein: CASSNSGGADTQYF; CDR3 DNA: TGTGCCAGCAGTAATAGCGGGGGGGCGGATACGCAGTATTTT
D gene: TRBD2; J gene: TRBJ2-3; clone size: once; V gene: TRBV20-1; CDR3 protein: CSARASWTSGSTDTQYF; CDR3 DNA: TGCAGTGCTAGGGCCTCGTGGACTAGCGGGAGCACAGATACGCAGTATTTT
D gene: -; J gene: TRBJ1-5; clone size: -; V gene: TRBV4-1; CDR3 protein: CASSQGVVEPQHF; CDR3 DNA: TGCGCCAGCAGCCAAGGCGTTGTGGAGCCCCAGCATTTT
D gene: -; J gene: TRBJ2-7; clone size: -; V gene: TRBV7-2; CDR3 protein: CASSLYAEQYF; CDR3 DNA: TGTGCCAGCAGCTTGTATGCCGAGCAGTACTTC
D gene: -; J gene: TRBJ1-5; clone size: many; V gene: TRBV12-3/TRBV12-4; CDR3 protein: CASSGNRDYQPQHF; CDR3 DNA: TGTGCCAGCAGCGGGAACAGAGACTATCAGCCCCAGCATTTT
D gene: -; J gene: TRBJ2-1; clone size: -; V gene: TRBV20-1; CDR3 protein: CSASYDEQFF; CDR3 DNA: TGCAGTGCTAGCTACGATGAGCAGTTCTTC
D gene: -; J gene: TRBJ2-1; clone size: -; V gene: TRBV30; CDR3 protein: CAWKSKSRNEQFF; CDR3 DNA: TGTGCCTGGAAGTCAAAGAGCAGGAATGAGCAGTTCTTC
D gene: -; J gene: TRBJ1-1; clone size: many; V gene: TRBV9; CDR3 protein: CASSASRADTEAFF; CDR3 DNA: TGTGCCAGCAGCGCCAGTCGGGCGGACACTGAAGCTTTCTTT
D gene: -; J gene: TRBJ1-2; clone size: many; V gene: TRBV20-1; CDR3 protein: CSARVRDGGYGYTF; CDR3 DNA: TGCAGTGCTAGAGTCCGGGACGGAGGCTATGGCTACACCTTC
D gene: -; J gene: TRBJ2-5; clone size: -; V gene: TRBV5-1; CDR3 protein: CASSPGAGARETQYF; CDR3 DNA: TGCGCCAGCAGCCCGGGCGCGGGGGCTCGAGAGACCCAGTACTTC
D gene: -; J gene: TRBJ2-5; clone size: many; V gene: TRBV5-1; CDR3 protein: CASSLGGEETQYF; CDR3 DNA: TGCGCCAGCAGCTTGGGAGGGGAAGAGACCCAGTACTTC
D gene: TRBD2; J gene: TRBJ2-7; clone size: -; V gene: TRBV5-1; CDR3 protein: CASSGKLAGGRREQYF; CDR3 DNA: TGCGCCAGCAGCGGGAAATTAGCGGGGGGGCGTCGGGAGCAGTACTTC
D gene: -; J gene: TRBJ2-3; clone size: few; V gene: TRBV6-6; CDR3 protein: CASSYPFGRVMADTQYF; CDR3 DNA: TGTGCCAGCAGTTACCCCTTTGGGCGGGTTATGGCAGATACGCAGTATTTT
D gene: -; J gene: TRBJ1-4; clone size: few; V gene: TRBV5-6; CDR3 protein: CASSVRDGQGKLFF; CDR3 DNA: TGTGCCAGCAGCGTCCGGGACGGCCAAGGAAAACTGTTTTTT
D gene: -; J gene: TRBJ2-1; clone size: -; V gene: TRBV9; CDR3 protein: CASSALPTGGGNEQFF; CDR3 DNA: TGTGCCAGCAGCGCTCTCCCGACAGGAGGGGGCAATGAGCAGTTCTTC
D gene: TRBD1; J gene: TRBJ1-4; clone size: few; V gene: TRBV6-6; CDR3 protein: CASSPKGQGRNEKLFF; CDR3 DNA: TGTGCCAGCAGTCCCAAAGGACAGGGTAGAAATGAAAAACTGTTTTTT
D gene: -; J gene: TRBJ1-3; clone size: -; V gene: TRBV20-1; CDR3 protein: CSARVGDSGNTIYF; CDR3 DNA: TGCAGTGCTAGAGTTGGGGACTCTGGAAACACCATATATTTT
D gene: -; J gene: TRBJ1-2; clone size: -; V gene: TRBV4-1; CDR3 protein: CASSQVGRRYGYTF; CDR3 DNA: TGCGCCAGCAGCCAAGTGGGCAGGAGGTATGGCTACACCTTC
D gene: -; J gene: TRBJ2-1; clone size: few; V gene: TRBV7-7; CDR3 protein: CASSMGNEQFF; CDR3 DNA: TGTGCTAGCAGCATGGGTAATGAGCAGTTCTTC
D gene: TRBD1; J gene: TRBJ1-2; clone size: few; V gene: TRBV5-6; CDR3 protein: CASSSATGDNYGYTF; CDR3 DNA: TGTGCCAGCAGCTCGGCGACAGGGGATAACTATGGCTACACCTTC
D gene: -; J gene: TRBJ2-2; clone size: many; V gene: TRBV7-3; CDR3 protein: CASSSGQGELFF; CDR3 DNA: TGTGCCAGCAGCTCCGGACAGGGGGAGCTGTTTTTT
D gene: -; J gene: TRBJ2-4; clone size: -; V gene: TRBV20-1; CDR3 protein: CSAGTVNIQYF; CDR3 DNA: TGCAGTGCCGGGACCGTTAACATTCAGTACTTC
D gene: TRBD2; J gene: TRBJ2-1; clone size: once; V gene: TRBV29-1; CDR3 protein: CSVDKPGLAGGQGFYEQFF; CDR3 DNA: TGCAGCGTTGATAAACCGGGACTAGCGGGGGGGCAAGGGTTTTATGAGCAGTTCTTC
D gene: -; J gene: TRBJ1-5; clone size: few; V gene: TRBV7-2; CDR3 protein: CASSLGGRAEPQHF; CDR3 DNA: TGTGCCAGCAGCTTAGGGGGGCGGGCTGAGCCCCAGCATTTT
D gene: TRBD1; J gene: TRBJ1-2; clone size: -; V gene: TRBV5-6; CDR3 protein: CASSPTTGFYGYTF; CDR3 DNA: TGTGCCAGCAGCCCGACGACAGGGTTCTATGGCTACACCTTC
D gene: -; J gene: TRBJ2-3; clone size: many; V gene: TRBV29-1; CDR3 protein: CSVARGSGDTQYF; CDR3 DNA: TGCAGCGTTGCAAGAGGGAGTGGAGATACGCAGTATTTT
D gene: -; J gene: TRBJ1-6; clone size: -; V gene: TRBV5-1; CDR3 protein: CASSSTGSAIDSPLHF; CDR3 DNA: TGCGCCAGCAGCTCTACTGGTTCAGCCATTGATTCACCCCTCCACTTT
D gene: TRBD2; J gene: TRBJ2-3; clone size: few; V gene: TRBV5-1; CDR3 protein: CASSWGPDGGGDTDTQYF; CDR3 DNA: TGCGCCAGCAGCTGGGGCCCTGACGGCGGGGGTGACACAGATACGCAGTATTTT
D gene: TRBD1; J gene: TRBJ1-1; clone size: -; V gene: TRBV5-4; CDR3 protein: CASSPGQGSYTEAFF; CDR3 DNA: TGTGCCAGCAGCCCGGGACAGGGGTCTTACACTGAAGCTTTCTTT
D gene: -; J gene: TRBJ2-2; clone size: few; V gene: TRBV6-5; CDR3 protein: CASSYGRGELFF; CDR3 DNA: TGTGCCAGCAGTTACGGGCGGGGGGAGCTGTTTTTT
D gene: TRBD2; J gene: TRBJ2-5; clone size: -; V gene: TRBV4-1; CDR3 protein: CASSQDGLAGANQETQYF; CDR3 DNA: TGCGCCAGCAGCCAAGATGGACTAGCGGGGGCCAACCAAGAGACCCAGTACTTC
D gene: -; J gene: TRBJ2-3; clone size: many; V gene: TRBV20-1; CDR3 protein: CSASPRPDTQYF; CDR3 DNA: TGCAGTGCTAGCCCCCGACCGGATACGCAGTATTTT